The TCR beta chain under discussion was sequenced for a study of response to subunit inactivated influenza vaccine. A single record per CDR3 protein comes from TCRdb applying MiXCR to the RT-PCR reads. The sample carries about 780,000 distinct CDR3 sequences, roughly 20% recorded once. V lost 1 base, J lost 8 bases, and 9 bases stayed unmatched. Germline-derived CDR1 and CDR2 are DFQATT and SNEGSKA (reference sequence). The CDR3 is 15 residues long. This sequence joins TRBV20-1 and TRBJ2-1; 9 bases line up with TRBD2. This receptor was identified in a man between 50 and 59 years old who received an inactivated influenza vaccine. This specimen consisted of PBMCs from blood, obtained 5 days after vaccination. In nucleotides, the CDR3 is TGCAGTGCTAGAGGGTATGGCGGGGGGGGCGATGAGCAGTTCTTC. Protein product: CSARGYGGGGDEQFF.